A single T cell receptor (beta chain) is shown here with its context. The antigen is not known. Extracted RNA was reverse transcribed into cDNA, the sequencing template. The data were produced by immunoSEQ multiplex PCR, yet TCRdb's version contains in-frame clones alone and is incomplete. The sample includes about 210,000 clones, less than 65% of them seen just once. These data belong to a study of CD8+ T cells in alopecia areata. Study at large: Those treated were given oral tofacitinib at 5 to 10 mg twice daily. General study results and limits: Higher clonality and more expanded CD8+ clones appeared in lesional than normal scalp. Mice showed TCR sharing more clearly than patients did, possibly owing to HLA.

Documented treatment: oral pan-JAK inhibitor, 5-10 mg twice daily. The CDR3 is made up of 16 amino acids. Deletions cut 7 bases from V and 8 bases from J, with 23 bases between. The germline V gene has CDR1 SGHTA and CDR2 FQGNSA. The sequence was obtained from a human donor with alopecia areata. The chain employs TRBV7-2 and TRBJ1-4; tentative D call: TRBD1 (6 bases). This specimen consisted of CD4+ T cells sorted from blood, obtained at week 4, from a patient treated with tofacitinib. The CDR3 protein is CASTLLGWPGEEKLFF. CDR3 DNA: TGTGCCAGCACTCTTCTCGGGTGGCCAGGGGAGGAAAAACTGTTTTTT.